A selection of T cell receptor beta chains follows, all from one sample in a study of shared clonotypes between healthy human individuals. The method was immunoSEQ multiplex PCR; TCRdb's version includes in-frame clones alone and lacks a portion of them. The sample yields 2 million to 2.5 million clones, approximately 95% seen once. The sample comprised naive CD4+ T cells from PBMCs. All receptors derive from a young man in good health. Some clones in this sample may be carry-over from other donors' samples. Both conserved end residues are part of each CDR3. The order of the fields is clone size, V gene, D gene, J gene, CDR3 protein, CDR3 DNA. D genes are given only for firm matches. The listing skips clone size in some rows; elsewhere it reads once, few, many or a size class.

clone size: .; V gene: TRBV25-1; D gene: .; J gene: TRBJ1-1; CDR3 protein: CASVKGQTNTEAFF; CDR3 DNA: TGTGCCAGCGTCAAAGGGCAGACGAACACTGAAGCTTTCTTT
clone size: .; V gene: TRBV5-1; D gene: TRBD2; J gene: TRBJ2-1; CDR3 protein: CASSLGGLADHNEQFF; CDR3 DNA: TGCGCCAGCAGCTTGGGAGGACTAGCGGACCACAATGAGCAGTTCTTC
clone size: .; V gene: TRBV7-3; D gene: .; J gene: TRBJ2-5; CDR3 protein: CASSPQGGQWETQYF; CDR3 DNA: TGTGCCAGCAGCCCGCAAGGGGGGCAGTGGGAGACCCAGTACTTC
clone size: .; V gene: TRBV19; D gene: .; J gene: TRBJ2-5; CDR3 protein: CASSIVERETQYF; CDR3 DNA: TGTGCCAGTAGTATAGTTGAGAGGGAGACCCAGTACTTC
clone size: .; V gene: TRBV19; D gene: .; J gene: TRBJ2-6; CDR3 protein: CASSPTTARSGANVLTF; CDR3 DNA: TGTGCCAGTAGCCCTACGACAGCTCGCTCTGGGGCCAACGTCCTGACTTTC
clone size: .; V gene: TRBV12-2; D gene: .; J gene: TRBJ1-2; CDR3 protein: CASRQAGRSGPGGYTF; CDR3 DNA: TGTGCAAGTCGCCAAGCGGGACGGTCAGGACCGGGTGGCTACACCTTC
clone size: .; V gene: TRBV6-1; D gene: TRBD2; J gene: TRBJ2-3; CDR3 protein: CASSESTSRYTDTQYF; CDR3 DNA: TGTGCCAGCAGTGAATCGACTAGCAGATATACAGATACGCAGTATTTT
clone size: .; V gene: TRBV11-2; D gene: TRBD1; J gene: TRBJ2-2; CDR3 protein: CASSLMGQAHTGELFF; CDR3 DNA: TGTGCCAGCAGCTTGATGGGACAGGCTCACACCGGGGAGCTGTTTTTT
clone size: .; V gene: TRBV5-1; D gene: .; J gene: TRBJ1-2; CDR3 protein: CASRSREGDGYTF; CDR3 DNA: TGCGCCAGCAGGTCCCGGGAAGGTGACGGCTACACCTTC
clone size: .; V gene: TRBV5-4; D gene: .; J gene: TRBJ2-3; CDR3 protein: CASSRDTADTQYF; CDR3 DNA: TGTGCCAGCAGCAGGGATACGGCAGATACGCAGTATTTT
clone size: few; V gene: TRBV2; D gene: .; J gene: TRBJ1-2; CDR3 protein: CASSVTGFGYTF; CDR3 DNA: TGTGCCAGCAGTGTCACAGGATTTGGCTACACCTTC
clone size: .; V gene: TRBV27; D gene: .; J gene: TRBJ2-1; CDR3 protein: CASSSPTRVTYNEQFF; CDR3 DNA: TGTGCCAGCAGTTCCCCGACTCGGGTGACCTACAATGAGCAGTTCTTC
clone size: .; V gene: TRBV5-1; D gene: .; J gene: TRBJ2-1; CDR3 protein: CASSSRSYNEQFF; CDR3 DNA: TGCGCCAGCAGCAGCCGCTCCTACAATGAGCAGTTCTTC
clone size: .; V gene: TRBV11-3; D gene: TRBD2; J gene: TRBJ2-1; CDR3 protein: CASSLAGGPGNEQFF; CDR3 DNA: TGTGCCAGCAGCTTAGCGGGAGGGCCGGGAAATGAGCAGTTCTTC
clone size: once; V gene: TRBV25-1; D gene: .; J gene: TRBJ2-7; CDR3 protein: CASRTPYRGGNEQYF; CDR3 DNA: TGTGCCAGCAGAACCCCATACAGGGGGGGCAACGAGCAGTACTTC
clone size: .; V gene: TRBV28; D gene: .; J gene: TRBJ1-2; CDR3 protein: CASTMSRGPYGYTF; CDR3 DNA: TGTGCCAGCACTATGTCCCGGGGGCCCTATGGCTACACCTTC
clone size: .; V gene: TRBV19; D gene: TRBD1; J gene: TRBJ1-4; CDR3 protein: CASSIALIQGAGEKLFF; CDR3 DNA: TGTGCCAGTAGTATAGCCCTAATACAGGGGGCAGGAGAAAAACTGTTTTTT
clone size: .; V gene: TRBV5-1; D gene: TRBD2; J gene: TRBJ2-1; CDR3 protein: CASSLAAGRANEQFF; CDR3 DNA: TGCGCCAGCAGCTTGGCAGCAGGGAGGGCCAATGAGCAGTTCTTC
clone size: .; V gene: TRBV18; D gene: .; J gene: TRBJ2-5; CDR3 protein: CASSLSLQGQETQYF; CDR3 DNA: TGTGCCAGCTCACTATCGTTACAGGGTCAAGAGACCCAGTACTTC
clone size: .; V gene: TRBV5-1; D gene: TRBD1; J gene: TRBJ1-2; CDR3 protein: CASSHTGGDYYGYTF; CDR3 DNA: TGCGCCAGCAGCCATACAGGGGGCGACTACTATGGCTACACCTTC
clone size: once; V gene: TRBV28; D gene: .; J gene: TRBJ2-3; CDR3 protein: CASSLRNSVGTQYF; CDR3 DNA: TGTGCCAGCAGTTTAAGAAACTCCGTTGGTACGCAGTATTTT
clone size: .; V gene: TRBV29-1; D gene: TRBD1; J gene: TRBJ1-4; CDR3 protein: CSVAPDRATEKLFF; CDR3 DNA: TGCAGCGTTGCCCCTGACAGGGCGACTGAAAAACTGTTTTTT
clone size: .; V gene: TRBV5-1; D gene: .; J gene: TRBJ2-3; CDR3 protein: CASSLELAYTDTQYF; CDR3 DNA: TGCGCCAGCAGCTTGGAACTAGCCTACACAGATACGCAGTATTTT
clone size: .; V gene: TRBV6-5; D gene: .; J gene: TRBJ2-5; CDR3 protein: CASRRSQETQYF; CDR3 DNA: TGTGCCAGCAGGAGGAGCCAAGAGACCCAGTACTTC
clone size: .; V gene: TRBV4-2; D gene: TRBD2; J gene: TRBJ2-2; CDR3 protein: CASSPRTSGSNTGELFF; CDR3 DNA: TGTGCCAGCAGCCCACGGACTAGCGGGAGTAACACCGGGGAGCTGTTTTTT
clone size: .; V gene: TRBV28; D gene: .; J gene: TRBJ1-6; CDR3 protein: CASSFPSPLHF; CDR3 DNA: TGTGCCAGCAGTTTCCCTTCACCCCTCCACTTT
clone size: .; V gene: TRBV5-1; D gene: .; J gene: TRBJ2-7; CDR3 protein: CASSRGTAEYEQYF; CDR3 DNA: TGCGCCAGCAGCAGAGGGACCGCTGAGTACGAGCAGTACTTC
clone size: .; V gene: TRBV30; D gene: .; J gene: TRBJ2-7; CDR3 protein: CAWNLPGLRYEQYF; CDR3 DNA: TGTGCCTGGAACCTACCGGGGTTGCGGTACGAGCAGTACTTC
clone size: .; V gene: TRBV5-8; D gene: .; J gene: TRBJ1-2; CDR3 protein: CASRSRGAGGYTF; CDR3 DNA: TGTGCCAGCAGATCAAGGGGGGCTGGTGGCTACACCTTC
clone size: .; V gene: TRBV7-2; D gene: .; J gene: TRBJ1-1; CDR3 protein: CASSLGMSNTEAFF; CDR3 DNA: TGTGCCAGCAGCTTAGGTATGTCGAACACTGAAGCTTTCTTT
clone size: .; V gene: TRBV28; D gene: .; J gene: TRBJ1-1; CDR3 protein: CASTQGRGTEAFF; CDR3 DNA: TGTGCCAGCACCCAAGGCAGGGGCACTGAAGCTTTCTTT
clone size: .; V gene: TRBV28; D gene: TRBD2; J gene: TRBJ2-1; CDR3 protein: CASSPGGVRVEQFF; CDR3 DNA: TGTGCCAGCAGTCCCGGGGGGGTCAGGGTTGAGCAGTTCTTC
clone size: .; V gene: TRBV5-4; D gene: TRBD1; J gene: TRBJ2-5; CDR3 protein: CASSQRTGEETQYF; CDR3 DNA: TGTGCCAGCAGCCAGAGGACAGGGGAAGAGACCCAGTACTTC
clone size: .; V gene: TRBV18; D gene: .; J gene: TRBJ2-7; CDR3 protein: CASSPLERGEQYF; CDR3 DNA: TGTGCCAGCTCACCACTAGAAAGGGGCGAGCAGTACTTC
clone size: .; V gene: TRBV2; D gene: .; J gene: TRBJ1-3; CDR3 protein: CASREDTRAGNTIYF; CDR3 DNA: TGTGCCAGCAGGGAGGATACACGCGCTGGAAACACCATATATTTT
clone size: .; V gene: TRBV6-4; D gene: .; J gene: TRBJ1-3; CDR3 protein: CASSDRGGNTIYF; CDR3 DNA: TGTGCCAGCAGTGACAGGGGAGGAAACACCATATATTTT
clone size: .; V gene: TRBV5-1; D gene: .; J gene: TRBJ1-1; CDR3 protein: CASSLVDFSTEAFF; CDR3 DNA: TGCGCCAGCAGCTTGGTCGATTTCTCCACTGAAGCTTTCTTT
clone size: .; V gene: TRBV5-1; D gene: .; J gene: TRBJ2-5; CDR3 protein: CASSLLGAQETQYF; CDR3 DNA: TGCGCCAGCAGCTTGTTAGGGGCCCAAGAGACCCAGTACTTC
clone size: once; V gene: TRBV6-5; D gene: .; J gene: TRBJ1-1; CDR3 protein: CASRETGGTEAFF; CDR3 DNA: TGTGCCAGCAGAGAAACAGGAGGGACTGAAGCTTTCTTT
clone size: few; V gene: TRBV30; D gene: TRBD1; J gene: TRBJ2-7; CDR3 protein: CAWSIQGVHEQYF; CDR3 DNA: TGTGCCTGGAGTATCCAGGGGGTCCACGAGCAGTACTTC
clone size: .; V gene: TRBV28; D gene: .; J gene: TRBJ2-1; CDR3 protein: CASSSAARTYNEQFF; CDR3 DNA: TGTGCCAGCAGCTCCGCAGCGCGAACCTACAATGAGCAGTTCTTC
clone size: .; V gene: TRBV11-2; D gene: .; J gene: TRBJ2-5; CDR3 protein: CASSLMGETQYF; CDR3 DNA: TGTGCCAGCAGCTTAATGGGGGAGACCCAGTACTTC
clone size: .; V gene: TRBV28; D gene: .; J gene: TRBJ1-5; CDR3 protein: CASSLFVQPQHF; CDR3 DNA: TGTGCCAGCAGTTTATTCGTTCAGCCCCAGCATTTT
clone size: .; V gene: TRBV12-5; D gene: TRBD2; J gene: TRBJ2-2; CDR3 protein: CASPVAGGNTGELFF; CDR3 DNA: TGTGCTAGTCCCGTAGCGGGAGGGAACACCGGGGAGCTGTTTTTT
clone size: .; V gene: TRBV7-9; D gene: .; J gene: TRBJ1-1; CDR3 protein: CASSLEAGQGNTEAFF; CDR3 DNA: TGTGCCAGCAGCTTAGAGGCAGGTCAGGGGAACACTGAAGCTTTCTTT
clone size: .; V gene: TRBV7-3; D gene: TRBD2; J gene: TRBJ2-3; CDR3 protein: CASSVLAGATDTQYF; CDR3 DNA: TGTGCCAGCAGCGTGTTAGCGGGTGCTACAGATACGCAGTATTTT
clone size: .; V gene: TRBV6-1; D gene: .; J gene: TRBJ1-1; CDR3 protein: CASSEWGRDTEAFF; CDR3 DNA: TGTGCCAGCAGTGAATGGGGAAGGGACACTGAAGCTTTCTTT
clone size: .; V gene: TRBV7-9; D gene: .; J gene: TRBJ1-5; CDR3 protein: CASSLGAGGSNQPQHF; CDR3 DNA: TGTGCCAGCAGCTTAGGCGCCGGGGGGAGCAATCAGCCCCAGCATTTT
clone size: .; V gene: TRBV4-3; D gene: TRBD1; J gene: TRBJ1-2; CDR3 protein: CASSQDLWTGGVYGYTF; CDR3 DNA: TGCGCCAGCAGCCAAGACCTCTGGACAGGGGGCGTCTATGGCTACACCTTC
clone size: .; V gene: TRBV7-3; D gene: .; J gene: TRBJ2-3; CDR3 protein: CASSSPSMADTQYF; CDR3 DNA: TGTGCCAGCAGCTCCCCGTCAATGGCAGATACGCAGTATTTT
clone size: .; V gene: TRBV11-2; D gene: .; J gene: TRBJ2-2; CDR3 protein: CASSFTTSANTGELFF; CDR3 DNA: TGTGCCAGCAGCTTCACAACGTCTGCGAACACCGGGGAGCTGTTTTTT
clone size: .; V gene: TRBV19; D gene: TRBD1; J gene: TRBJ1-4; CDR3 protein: CASSRTGDGEKLFF; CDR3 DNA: TGTGCCAGTAGTAGGACAGGCGATGGGGAAAAACTGTTTTTT
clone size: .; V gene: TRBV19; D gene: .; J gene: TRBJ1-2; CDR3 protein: CASSIRGAERAQRYGYTF; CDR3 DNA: TGTGCCAGTAGTATCCGAGGGGCGGAGAGGGCGCAGAGGTATGGCTACACCTTC